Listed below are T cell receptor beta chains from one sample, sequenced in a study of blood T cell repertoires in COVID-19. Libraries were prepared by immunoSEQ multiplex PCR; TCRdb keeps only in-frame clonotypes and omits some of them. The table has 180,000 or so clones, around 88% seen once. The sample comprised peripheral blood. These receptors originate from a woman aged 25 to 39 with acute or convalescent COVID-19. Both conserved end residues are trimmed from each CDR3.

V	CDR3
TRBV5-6	ASSLIDSEQF
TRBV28	ASSVGGRSYNEQF
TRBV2	ASSVEESAAF
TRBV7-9	ASTLGFRTDTQY
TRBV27	ASSLLTSGEQY
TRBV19	ASSIEDRGGEQY
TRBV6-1	ASSEAPLAGIF
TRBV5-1	ASSHPSGRALNEQF
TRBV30	AWSVRVGYEQY
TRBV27	ASSTSGQGGETQY
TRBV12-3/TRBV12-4	ASSLGTHYEQY
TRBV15	ATSRDPIETQY
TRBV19	ASSIDWGRQPQH
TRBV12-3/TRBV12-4	ASSPVVVEQF
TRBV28	ASSTFGGLYSNQPQH
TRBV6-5	ASSWNGRAQF
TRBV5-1	ASSDSGRANEQF
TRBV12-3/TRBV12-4	ASSYYSNQPQH
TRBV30	AWADRANTQLAY
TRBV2	ASSEVAGPVGQF
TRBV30	AGSGLAGTYEQY
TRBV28	ASRRGGYGYT
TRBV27	ASSLRYPTGELF
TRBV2	ASSDRGLYGYT
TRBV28	ASSFGDRGNEQY
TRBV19	ASSIQDRTGKAF
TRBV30	ALGAKPFGELF
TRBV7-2	ASSPDSYGYT
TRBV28	ASSFINYGYT
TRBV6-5	ASGSSGKEKQY
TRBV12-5	ASARTPNEKLF
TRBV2	ASSPDRGSPLH
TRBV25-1	ASSEFWGDRETQY
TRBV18	ASSPFTGTGGQKLF
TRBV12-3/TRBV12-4	ASSRTGGQVAF
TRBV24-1	ATSDQRGWASGSVSYNEQF
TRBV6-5	ASTNPFEKQGPN
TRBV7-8	ASSLGVRSPLH
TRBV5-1	ASSLTGYEAF
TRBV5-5	ASSPLAGGSYNEQF
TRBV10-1	ASSDENGVANEQF
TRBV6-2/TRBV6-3	ASSYGRDRTFYT
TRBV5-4	ASSIETGAYNEQF
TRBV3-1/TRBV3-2	ATEGSGSPLH
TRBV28	ASSLPIAGYTDTQY
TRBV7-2	ASSLNMANVLT
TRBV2	ASGPDRGGLF
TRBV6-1	ASSEAPSGGTTGELF
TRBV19	ASRQGPGPYNEQF
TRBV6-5	ASSYDSAGRISPLH
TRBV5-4	ASSLAGTIHAQY